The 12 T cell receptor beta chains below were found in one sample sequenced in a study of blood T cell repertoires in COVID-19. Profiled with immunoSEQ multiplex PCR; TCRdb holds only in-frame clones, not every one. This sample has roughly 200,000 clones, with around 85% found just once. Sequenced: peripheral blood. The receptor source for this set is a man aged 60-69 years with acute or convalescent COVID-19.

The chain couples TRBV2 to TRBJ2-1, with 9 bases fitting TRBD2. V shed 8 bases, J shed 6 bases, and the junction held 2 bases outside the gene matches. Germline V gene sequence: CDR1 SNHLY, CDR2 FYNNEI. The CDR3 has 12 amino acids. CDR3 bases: TGTGCCAGCGATAGCGGGGGCAATGAGCAGTTCTTC. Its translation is CASDSGGNEQFF.

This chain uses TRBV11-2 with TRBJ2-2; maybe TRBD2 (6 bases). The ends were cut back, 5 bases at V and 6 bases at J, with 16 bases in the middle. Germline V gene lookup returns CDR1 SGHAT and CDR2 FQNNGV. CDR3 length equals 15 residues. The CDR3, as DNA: TGTGCCAGCAGCCCCGTGGGGGGAAAGGCCGGGGAGCTGTTTTTT. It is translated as CASSPVGGKAGELFF.

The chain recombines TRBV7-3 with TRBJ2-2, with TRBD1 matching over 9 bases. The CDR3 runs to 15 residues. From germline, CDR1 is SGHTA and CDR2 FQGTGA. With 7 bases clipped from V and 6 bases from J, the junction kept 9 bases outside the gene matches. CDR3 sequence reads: CASTLTGGDAGELFF. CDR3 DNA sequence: TGTGCCAGCACCCTGACAGGGGGTGACGCCGGGGAGCTGTTTTTT.

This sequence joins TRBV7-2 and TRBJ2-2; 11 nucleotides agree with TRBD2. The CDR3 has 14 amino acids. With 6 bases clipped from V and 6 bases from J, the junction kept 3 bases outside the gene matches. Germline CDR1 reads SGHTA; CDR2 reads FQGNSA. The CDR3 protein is CASSFSGRAGELFF. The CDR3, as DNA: TGTGCCAGCAGTTTTAGCGGGAGGGCCGGGGAGCTGTTTTTT.

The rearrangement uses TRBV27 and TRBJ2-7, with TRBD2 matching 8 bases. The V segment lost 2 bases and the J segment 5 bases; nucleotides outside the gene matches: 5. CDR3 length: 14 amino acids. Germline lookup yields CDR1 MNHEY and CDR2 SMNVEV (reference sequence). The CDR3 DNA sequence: TGTGCCAGCAGTTTAAGGCTAGCGGGTGACGAGCAGTACTTC. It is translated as CASSLRLAGDEQYF.

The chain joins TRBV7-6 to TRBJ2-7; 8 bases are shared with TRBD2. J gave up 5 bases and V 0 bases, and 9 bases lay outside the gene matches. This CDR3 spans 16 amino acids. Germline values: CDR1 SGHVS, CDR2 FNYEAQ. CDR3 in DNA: TGTGCCAGCAGCTTAGCCCGGGGGGGCGCCGGGAACGAGCAGTACTTC. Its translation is CASSLARGGAGNEQYF.

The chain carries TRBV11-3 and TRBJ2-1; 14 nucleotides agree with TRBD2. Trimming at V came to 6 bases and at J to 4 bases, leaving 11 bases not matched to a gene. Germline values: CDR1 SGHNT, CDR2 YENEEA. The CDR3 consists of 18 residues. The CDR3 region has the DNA TGTGCCAGCAGTAGGGGGGGGACTAGCGGGAGTCGGTACAATGAGCAGTTCTTC. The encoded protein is CASSRGGTSGSRYNEQFF.

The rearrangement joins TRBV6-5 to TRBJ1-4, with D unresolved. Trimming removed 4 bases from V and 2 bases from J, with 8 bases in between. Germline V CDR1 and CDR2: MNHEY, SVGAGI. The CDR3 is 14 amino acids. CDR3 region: CASSSPGTNEKLFF. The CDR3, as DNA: TGTGCCAGCAGTTCCCCCGGGACTAATGAAAAACTGTTTTTT.

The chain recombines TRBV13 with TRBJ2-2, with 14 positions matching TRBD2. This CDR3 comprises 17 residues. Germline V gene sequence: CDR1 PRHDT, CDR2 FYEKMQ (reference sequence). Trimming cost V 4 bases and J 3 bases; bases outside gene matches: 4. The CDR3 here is CASSSGLAGDHTGELFF. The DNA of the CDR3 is TGTGCCAGCAGCTCGGGACTAGCGGGAGATCACACCGGGGAGCTGTTTTTT.

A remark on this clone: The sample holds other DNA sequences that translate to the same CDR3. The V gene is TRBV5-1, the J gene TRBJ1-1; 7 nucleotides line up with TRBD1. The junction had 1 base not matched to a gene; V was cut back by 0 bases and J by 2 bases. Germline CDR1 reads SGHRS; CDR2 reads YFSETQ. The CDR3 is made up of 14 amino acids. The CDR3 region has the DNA TGCGCCAGCAGCTTGGGGGACAGAAACACTGAAGCTTTCTTT. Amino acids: CASSLGDRNTEAFF. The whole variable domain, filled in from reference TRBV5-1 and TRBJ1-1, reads KAGVTQTPRYLIKTRGQQVTLSCSPISGHRSVSWYQQTPGQGLQFLFEYFSETQRNKGNFPGRFSGRQFSNSRSEMNVSTLELGDSALYLCASSLGDRNTEAFFGQGTRLTVV.

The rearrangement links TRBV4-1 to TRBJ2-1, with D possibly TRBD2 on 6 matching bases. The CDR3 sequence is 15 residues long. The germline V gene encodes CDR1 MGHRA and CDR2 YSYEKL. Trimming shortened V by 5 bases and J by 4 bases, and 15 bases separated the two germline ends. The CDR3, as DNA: TGCGCCAGCAGCTCGGAGGGCCTTAGGTACAATGAGCAGTTCTTC. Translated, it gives CASSSEGLRYNEQFF.

The DNA of the CDR3 is TGCGCCAGCTCGAGCGGGACTAGCGGGAGTAACGAGCAGTACTTC. Translating gives CASSSGTSGSNEQYF. The chain combines TRBV5-1 with TRBJ2-7, with 14 bases identical to TRBD2. The CDR3 has 15 residues. J lost 5 bases, V lost 7 bases, and 8 bases had no gene match. CDR1 is SGHRS, CDR2 YFSETQ, per germline.